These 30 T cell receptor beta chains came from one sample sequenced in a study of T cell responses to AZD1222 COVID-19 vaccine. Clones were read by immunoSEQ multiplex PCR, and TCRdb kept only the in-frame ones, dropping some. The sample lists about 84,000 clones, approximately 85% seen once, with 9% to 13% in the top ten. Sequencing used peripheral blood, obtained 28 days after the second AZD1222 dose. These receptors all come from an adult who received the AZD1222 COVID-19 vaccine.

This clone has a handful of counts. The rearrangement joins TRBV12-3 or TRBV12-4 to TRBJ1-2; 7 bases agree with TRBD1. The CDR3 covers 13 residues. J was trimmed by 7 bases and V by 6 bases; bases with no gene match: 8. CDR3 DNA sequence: TGTGCCAGCAGCAAAGACAGGGTTGGTGGCTACACCTTC. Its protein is CASSKDRVGGYTF.

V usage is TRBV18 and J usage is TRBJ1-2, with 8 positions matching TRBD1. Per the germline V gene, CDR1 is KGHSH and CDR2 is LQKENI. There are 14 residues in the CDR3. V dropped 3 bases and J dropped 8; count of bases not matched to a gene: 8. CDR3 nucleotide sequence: TGTGCCAGCTCACCTACAGGGGGGAGCAAAGGCTACACCTTC. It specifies CASSPTGGSKGYTF.

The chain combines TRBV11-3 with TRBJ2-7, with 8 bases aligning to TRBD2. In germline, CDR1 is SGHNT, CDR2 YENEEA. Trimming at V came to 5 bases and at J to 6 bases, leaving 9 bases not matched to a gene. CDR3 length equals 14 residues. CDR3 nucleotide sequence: TGTGCCAGCAGCACCCCTGGTCGGGGGGGCGAGCAGTACTTC. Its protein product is CASSTPGRGGEQYF.

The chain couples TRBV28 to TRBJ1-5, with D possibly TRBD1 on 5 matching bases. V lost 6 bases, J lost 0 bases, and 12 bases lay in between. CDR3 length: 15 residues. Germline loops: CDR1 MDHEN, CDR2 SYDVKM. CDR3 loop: CASRLKGLSNQPQHF. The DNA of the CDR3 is TGTGCCAGCAGGCTCAAGGGACTTAGCAATCAGCCCCAGCATTTT.

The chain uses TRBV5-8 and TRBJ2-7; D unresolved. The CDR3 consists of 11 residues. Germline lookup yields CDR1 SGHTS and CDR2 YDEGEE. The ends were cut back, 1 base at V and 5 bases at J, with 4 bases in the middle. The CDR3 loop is CASSLSHEQYV. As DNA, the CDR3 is TGTGCCAGCAGCTTGTCACACGAGCAGTACGTC.

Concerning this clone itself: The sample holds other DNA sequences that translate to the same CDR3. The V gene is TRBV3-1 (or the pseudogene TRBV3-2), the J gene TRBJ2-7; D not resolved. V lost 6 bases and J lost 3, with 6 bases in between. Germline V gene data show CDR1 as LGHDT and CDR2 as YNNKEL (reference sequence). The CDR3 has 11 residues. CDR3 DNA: TGTGCCAGCAGTCAGAACTACGAGCAGTACTTC. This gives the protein CASSQNYEQYF.

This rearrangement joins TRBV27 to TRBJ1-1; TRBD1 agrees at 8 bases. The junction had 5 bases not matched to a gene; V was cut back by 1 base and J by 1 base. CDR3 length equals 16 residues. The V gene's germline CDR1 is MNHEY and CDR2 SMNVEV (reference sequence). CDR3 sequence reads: CASSLLSGTGNTEAFF. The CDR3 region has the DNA TGTGCCAGCAGTTTATTAAGCGGGACAGGGAACACTGAAGCTTTCTTT.

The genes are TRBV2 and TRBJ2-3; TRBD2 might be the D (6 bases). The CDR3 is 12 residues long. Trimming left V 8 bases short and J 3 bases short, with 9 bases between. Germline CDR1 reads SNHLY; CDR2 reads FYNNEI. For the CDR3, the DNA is TGTGCCAGCGGGGGGTCTACAGATACGCAGTATTTT. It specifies CASGGSTDTQYF. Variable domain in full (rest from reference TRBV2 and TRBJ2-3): EPEVTQTPSHQVTQMGQEVILRCVPISNHLYFYWYRQILGQKVEFLVSFYNNEISEKSEIFDDQFSVERPDGSNFTLKIRSTKLEDSAMYFCASGGSTDTQYFGPGTRLTVL.

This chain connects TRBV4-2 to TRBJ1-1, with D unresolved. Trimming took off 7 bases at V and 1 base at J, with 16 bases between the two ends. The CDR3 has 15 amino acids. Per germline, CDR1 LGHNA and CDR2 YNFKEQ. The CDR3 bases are TGTGCCAGCATGCTCGACGAGGGTGGGAACACTGAAGCTTTCTTT. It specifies CASMLDEGGNTEAFF.

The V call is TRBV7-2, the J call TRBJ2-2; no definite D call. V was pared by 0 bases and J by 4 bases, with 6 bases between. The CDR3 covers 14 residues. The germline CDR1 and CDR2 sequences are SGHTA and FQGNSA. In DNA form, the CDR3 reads TGTGCCAGCAGCTTAGCGGTCGGCACCGGGGAGCTGTTTTTT. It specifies CASSLAVGTGELFF.

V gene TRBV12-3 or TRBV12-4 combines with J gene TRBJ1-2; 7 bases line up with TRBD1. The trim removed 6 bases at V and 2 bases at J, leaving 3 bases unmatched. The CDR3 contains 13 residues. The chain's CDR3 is CASRPQGNYGYTF. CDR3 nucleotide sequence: TGTGCCAGCAGACCACAGGGGAACTATGGCTACACCTTC.

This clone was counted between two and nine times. CDR3 nucleotide sequence: TGTGCCAGCAGTTTAGATCGGGGCGCAGGCGGGGAGCTGTTTTTT. Its translation: CASSLDRGAGGELFF. The chain has TRBV28 and TRBJ2-2, with D possibly being TRBD1 or TRBD2 (5 bases each). Trimming cost V 2 bases and J 7 bases, with 14 bases left between them. The germline V gene encodes CDR1 MDHEN and CDR2 SYDVKM. The CDR3 is 15 residues long.

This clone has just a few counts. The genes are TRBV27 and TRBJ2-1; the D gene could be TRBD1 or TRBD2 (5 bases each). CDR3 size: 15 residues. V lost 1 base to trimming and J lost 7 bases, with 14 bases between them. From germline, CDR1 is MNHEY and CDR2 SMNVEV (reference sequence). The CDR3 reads CASSLLRGNANEQFF. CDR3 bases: TGTGCCAGCAGTTTATTGAGGGGCAACGCAAATGAGCAGTTCTTC.

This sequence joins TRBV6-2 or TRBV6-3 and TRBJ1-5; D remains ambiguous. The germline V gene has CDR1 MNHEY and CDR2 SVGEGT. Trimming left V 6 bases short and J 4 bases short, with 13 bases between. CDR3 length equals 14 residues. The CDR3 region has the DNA TGTGCCAGCAGCGGGGTCGGGCCGAATCAGCCCCAGCATTTT. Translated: CASSGVGPNQPQHF.

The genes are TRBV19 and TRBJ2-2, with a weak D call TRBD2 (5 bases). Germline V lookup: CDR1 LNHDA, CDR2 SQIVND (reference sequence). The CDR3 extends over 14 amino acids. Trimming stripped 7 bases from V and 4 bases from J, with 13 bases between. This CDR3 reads CASNWRLTTGELFF. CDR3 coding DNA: TGTGCCAGTAATTGGAGGCTGACCACCGGGGAGCTGTTTTTT.

The CDR3 coding sequence is TGTGCCAGTAGTATCTCCGGAGGGGGCGGAGACTATGGCTACACCTTC. This gives the protein CASSISGGGGDYGYTF. This rearrangement joins TRBV19 to TRBJ1-2; 7 nucleotides line up with TRBD1. Germline V gives CDR1 LNHDA, CDR2 SQIVND (reference sequence). With V trimmed by 3 bases and J by 3 bases, 10 bases remained unmatched. This CDR3 is 16 amino acids long. Full variable domain (remainder filled in from reference TRBV19 and TRBJ1-2): DGGITQSPKYLFRKEGQNVTLSCEQNLNHDAMYWYRQDPGQGLRLIYYSQIVNDFQKGDIAEGYSVSREKKESFPLTVTSAQKNPTAFYLCASSISGGGGDYGYTFGSGTRLTVV.

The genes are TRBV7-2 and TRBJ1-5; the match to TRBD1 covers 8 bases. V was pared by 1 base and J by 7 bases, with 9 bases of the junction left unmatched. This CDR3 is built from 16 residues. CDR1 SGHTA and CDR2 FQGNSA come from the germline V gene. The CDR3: CASSLGDRSAGQPQHF. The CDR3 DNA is TGTGCCAGCAGCTTAGGGGACAGGTCCGCAGGGCAGCCCCAGCATTTT.

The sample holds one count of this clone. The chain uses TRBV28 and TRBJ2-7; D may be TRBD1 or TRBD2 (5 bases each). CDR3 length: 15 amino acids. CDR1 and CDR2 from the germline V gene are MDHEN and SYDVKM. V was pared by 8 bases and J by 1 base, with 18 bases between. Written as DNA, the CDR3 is TGTGCCAGCGGGAGAAATACAGGAACTTCCTACGAGCAGTACTTC. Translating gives CASGRNTGTSYEQYF.

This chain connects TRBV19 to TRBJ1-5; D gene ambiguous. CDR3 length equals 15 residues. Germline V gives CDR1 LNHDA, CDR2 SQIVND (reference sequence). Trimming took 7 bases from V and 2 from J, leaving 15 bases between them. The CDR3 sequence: CASMLVGMGNQPQHF. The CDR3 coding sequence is TGTGCCAGTATGTTGGTAGGGATGGGCAATCAGCCCCAGCATTTT.

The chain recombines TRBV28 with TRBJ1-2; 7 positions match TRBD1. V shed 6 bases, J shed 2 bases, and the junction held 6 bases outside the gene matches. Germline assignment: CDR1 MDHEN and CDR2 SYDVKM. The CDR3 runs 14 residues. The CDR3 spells CASRTRDRNYGYTF. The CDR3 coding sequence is TGTGCCAGCAGAACCCGGGACAGAAACTATGGCTACACCTTC.

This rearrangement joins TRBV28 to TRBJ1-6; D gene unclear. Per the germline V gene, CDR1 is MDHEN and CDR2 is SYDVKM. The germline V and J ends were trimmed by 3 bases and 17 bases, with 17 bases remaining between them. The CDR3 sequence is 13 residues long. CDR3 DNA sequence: TGTGCCAGCAGTTTTTCGTCCACCAACCGGGTCCACTTT. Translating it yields CASSFSSTNRVHF.

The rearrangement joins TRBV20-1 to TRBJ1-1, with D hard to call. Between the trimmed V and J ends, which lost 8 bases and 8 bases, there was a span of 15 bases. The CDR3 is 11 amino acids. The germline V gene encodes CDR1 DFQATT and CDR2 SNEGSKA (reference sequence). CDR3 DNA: TGCAGTACGCTTGGCCAAAGGGAAGCTTTCTTT. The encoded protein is CSTLGQREAFF.

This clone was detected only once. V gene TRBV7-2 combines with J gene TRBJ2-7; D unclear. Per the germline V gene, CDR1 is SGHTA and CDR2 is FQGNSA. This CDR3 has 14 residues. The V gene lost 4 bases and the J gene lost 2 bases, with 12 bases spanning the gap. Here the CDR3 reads CASSSTLGPYEQYF. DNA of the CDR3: TGTGCCAGCAGCTCTACGCTGGGCCCCTACGAGCAGTACTTC. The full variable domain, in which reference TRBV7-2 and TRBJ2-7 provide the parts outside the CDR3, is GAGVSQSPSNKVTEKGKDVELRCDPISGHTALYWYRQSLGQGLEFLIYFQGNSAPDKSGLPSDRFSAERTGGSVSTLTIQRTQQEDSAVYLCASSSTLGPYEQYFGPGTRLTVT.

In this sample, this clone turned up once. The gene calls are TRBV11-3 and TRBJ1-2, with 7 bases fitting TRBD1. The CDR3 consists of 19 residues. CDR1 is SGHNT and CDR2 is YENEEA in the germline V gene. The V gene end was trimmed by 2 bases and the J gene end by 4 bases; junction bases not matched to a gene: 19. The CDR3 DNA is TGTGCCAGCAGCTTACATCCCACCGGTGACAGGGAAAGAGTCTATGGCTACACCTTC. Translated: CASSLHPTGDRERVYGYTF. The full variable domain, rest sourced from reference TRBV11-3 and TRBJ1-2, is EAGVVQSPRYKIIEKKQPVAFWCNPISGHNTLYWYLQNLGQGPELLIRYENEEAVDDSQLPKDRFSAERLKGVDSTLKIQPAELGDSAVYLCASSLHPTGDRERVYGYTFGSGTRLTVV.

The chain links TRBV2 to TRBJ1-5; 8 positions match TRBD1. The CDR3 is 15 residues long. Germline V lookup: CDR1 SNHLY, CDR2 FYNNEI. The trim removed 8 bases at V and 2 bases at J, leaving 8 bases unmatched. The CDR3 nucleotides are TGTGCCAGCCAGCAACTGACAGGGGGCAATCAGCCCCAGCATTTT. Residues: CASQQLTGGNQPQHF. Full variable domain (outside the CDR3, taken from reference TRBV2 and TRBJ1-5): EPEVTQTPSHQVTQMGQEVILRCVPISNHLYFYWYRQILGQKVEFLVSFYNNEISEKSEIFDDQFSVERPDGSNFTLKIRSTKLEDSAMYFCASQQLTGGNQPQHFGDGTRLSIL.

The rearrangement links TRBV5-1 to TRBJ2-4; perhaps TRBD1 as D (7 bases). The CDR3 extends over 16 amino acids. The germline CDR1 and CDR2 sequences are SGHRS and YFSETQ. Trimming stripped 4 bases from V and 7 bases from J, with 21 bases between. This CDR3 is CASSPGGLLAANIQYF. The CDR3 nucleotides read TGCGCCAGCAGCCCAGGGGGGCTTCTGGCCGCTAACATTCAGTACTTC.

The CDR3 sequence is CASSTIGGSDTEAFF. As DNA, the CDR3 is TGTGCCAGCAGCACCATAGGGGGCTCGGACACTGAAGCTTTCTTT. The genes are TRBV3-1 (or the pseudogene TRBV3-2) and TRBJ1-1; 7 bases agree with TRBD1. V was pared by 5 bases and J by 3 bases, with 9 bases of the junction left unmatched. CDR3 length: 15 residues. The germline gives CDR1 LGHDT, CDR2 YNNKEL (reference sequence).

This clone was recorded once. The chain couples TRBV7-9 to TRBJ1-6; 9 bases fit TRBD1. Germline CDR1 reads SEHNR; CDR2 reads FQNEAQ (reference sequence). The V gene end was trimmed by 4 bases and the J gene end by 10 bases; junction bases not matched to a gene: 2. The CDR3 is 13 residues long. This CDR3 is CASSSTGGSPLHF. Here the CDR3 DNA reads TGTGCCAGCAGCTCGACAGGGGGATCACCCCTCCACTTT. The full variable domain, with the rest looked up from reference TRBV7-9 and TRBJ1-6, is DTGVSQNPRHKITKRGQNVTFRCDPISEHNRLYWYRQTLGQGPEFLTYFQNEAQLEKSRLLSDRFSAERPKGSFSTLEIQRTEQGDSAMYLCASSSTGGSPLHFGNGTRLTVT.

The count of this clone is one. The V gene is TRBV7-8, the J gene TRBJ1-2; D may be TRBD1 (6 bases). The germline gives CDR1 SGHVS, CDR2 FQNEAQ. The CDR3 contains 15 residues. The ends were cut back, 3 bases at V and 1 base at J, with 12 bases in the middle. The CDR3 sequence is CASSFGQTFNYGYTF. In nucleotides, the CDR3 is TGTGCCAGCAGCTTCGGACAGACATTTAACTATGGCTACACCTTC.

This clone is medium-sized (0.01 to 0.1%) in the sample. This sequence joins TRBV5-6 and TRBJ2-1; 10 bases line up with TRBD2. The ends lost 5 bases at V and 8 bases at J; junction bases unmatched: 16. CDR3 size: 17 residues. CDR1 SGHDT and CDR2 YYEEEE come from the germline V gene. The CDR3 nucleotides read TGTGCCAGCAGGCAGGGGACTAGCGCGGTTTGGGGGGATGAGCAGTTCTTC. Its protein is CASRQGTSAVWGDEQFF. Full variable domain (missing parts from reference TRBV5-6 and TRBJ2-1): DAGVTQSPTHLIKTRGQQVTLRCSPKSGHDTVSWYQQALGQGPQFIFQYYEEEERQRGNFPDRFSGHQFPNYSSELNVNALLLGDSALYLCASRQGTSAVWGDEQFFGPGTRLTVL.